This T cell receptor (beta chain) was recorded in a study of T cells after somatic rescue of genetic block (dated by TCRdb to about 2020). Notes on the research overall: The study assessed how robust, over the long term, a T-cell system was when the system had developed through somatic rescue of a genetic block in T-cell development.

V and J lose 5 bases and 1 base, and a span of 9 bases separates them. The CDR3 measures 13 amino acids from cysteine to phenylalanine. The entry retains the CDR3 DNA only, 39 bases that are in frame from base 1. As encoded in the germline V gene (reference sequence), CDR1 is SGHNT while CDR2 is YYREEE. Details on this clone: What this receptor recognizes is not known. Base-call qualities are not available, and no considerably larger clone is one nucleotide away.

Receptor amplification or capture employed the immunoSEQ multiplex PCR assay. Here the immuneACCESS table is served through TCRdb, limited to in-frame sequences with V and J called. Missing clones are a known gap in these copies; in checked studies unresolved V genes cover under half, and the rest lacks a known reason. The sample contains 85,000 to 90,000 clones, 75% to 90% of them found a single time. Clones ranked in the top ten supply 1.6% of the sample. The sequence links TRBV5-4 to TRBJ1-1, with a weak D call of TRBD1 (5 bases match). Sample: peripheral blood mononuclear cells (PBMCs). The sequence derives from a woman aged 18-35 years. Here the CDR3 is given as CASRLTENTEAFF. The nucleotides are TGTGCCAGCAGGCTGACAGAGAACACTGAAGCTTTCTTT.